This T cell receptor beta chain was observed in a study of blood T cell repertoires in COVID-19 (TCRdb year 2020). Regarding the complete study: Samples from collaborators originated in the United States, Italy and Spain and spanned both the acute and convalescent phases of COVID-19. The material from the prospective study consisted of cDNA or gDNA derived from T cells, B-cell-depleted T cells, or PBMCs. Subjects who had been exposed to COVID-19, were actively infected with it, or had recovered from it provided the deeply sampled blood TCRbeta repertoires that made up the dataset. The repertoires were released in a freely available public database meant as a resource for research on the immune response to SARS-CoV-2. Samples came from the ongoing ImmuneRACE study (first 160 participants) plus 1,254 subjects from 6 global collaborators. The sample metadata nearly always contained a de-identified subject ID, COVID-19 status, age in years and sex. Where available, HLA class I and class II types were obtained from metadata supplied by the sample provider rather than from assay-based typing. On the study overall, not on this receptor specifically: The quantity of clinical and demographic metadata differed by source and by participant and was supplied without curation.

This clone was observed a handful of times. The clone's antigen remains unknown. Per-base qualities were not stored, and no clone one base away is much larger. TCRbeta CDR3 regions were amplified from genomic DNA using the immunoSEQ Assay, a bias-controlled multiplex PCR. For the original study's pipeline: The number of nucleated cells in each sample was estimated from the amplification of reference gene primers within the assay. To quantify the absolute abundance of each unique TCRbeta CDR3 rearrangement, sequence reads were collapsed and filtered. For each sample, productive Simpson clonality was calculated as the square root of Simpson's diversity index over productive rearrangements. TCRdb mirrors the immuneACCESS table, restricted to in-frame sequences. Some clones are absent from its copies; in checked studies, under half trace to an unresolved V gene, and the reason for the others is unknown. V and J calls and clone size are given by that table; D and trimming were obtained from the DNA. The sample table shows around 150,000 clones, and about 78% are seen once. Together, the top ten hold 9.5% to 12% of the sample.

Samples from volunteer blood donors who had recovered from COVID-19 were contributed by a second Seattle source. Whole blood was collected in K2EDTA tubes by collaborating institutions according to the institutions' own protocols. For TCRbeta analysis, collaborator samples were shipped as frozen whole blood, as isolated PBMCs, or as DNA extracted from either sample type. V sheds 1 base and J sheds 2 bases, leaving 13 bases between their ends. CDR1 SGHTA and CDR2 FQGNSA were looked up in the germline V gene. The CDR3 goes from the cysteine to the phenylalanine over 16 residues. CDR3 DNA only is kept here, 48 bases in frame from base 1.

The chain is assembled from TRBV7-2 and TRBJ2-3; D gene: possibly TRBD2, on 5 matching bases. Sequencing was done on a sample of peripheral blood. This receptor was identified in a man between 60 and 75 years old who had recovered from COVID-19. The CDR3: CASSLDRFGDTDTQYF. The sequenced DNA: TGTGCCAGCAGCTTAGACCGTTTCGGGGACACAGATACGCAGTATTTT.